This TCR beta chain was captured in a study of T cell responses to AZD1222 COVID-19 vaccine. Findings and caveats of the study: Baseline serostatus was positive in only a handful of AZD1222 recipients. Unmutated variant regions are reportedly targeted by nearly half of spike-specific TCRs. Spike-specific TCR breadth and depth rose after two AZD1222 doses. Samples come after the peak T cell response, not at day 14.

Some clones are missing from TCRdb's copy, which holds only in-frame ones; the method was immunoSEQ multiplex PCR. Counted here are roughly 120,000 clones, 80% to 95% occurring once; the ten biggest clones make up 14% to 15%. This CDR3 is built from 16 residues. Germline V gene sequence: CDR1 SGHTA, CDR2 FQGNSA. The V end was cut by 5 bases, the J end by 5 bases, with 19 bases between. In regard to this clone: Its target is not known.

Sequencing was performed on peripheral blood, taken on day 0 of AZD1222 vaccination. The receptor was isolated from an adult in good health. The V and J genes are TRBV7-2 and TRBJ2-1; D is possibly TRBD1 or TRBD2 (5 bases each). The CDR3 region is CASSPRDQPWDNEQFF. In DNA form, the CDR3 reads TGTGCCAGCAGCCCCCGGGACCAGCCCTGGGACAATGAGCAGTTCTTC.